This is a list of T cell receptor beta chains from one sample in a study of identical twins. One entry per CDR3 protein, called by TCRdb with MiXCR from the 5' RACE reads. The sample carries around 450,000 distinct CDR3 sequences, 12% to 15% recorded once. In addition, the sample was reused for a study of yellow fever vaccine responses in identical twins.

The sequenced sample consisted of CD4+ T cells sorted from blood. The receptors were sampled from a woman under 30 in good health. Both conserved end residues are part of each CDR3. The order of the fields is V gene, clone size, D gene, J gene, CDR3 DNA, CDR3 protein. A D gene is named only where the DNA matches it firmly. Expanded clones are given a class, and other clones once, few, many or no size at all.

v_call: TRBV5-1; clone_size: NA; d_call: TRBD1; j_call: TRBJ2-5; cdr3_nt: TGCGCCAGCAGCCCAGACAGGGGGCGGGGAAGTGAGACCCAGTACTTC; cdr3_aa: CASSPDRGRGSETQYF
v_call: TRBV7-2; clone_size: few; d_call: TRBD1; j_call: TRBJ2-1; cdr3_nt: TGTGCCAGCAGCTTAGCGGGCAGGGACAGCAAGTTCTTC; cdr3_aa: CASSLAGRDSKFF
v_call: TRBV7-2; clone_size: few; d_call: NA; j_call: TRBJ2-1; cdr3_nt: TGTGCCAGCAGCCCCCCGGGGGCGGTGGGGAACAATGAGCAGTTCTTC; cdr3_aa: CASSPPGAVGNNEQFF
v_call: TRBV7-2; clone_size: NA; d_call: NA; j_call: TRBJ2-2; cdr3_nt: TGTGCCAGCAGGGGGTCTGAATCCCTGAACACCGGGGAGCTGTTTTTT; cdr3_aa: CASRGSESLNTGELFF
v_call: TRBV20-1; clone_size: once; d_call: NA; j_call: TRBJ1-1; cdr3_nt: TGCAGTGCTACTCCGGGTGGGGTGATGAACACTGAAGCTTTCTTT; cdr3_aa: CSATPGGVMNTEAFF
v_call: TRBV7-2; clone_size: NA; d_call: TRBD1; j_call: TRBJ2-1; cdr3_nt: TGTGCCAGCAGCCAACTGGGGACAGGGGGCTACAATGAGCAGTTCTTC; cdr3_aa: CASSQLGTGGYNEQFF
v_call: TRBV5-1; clone_size: NA; d_call: TRBD2; j_call: TRBJ2-7; cdr3_nt: TGCGCCAGCAGCTCCCTCGGGACTAGCGGGAGTGAGCAGTACTTC; cdr3_aa: CASSSLGTSGSEQYF
v_call: TRBV5-6; clone_size: NA; d_call: TRBD2; j_call: TRBJ2-1; cdr3_nt: TGTGCCAGCAGCTTGCGGGCGGGGGGGCCGAGTGAGCAGTTCTTC; cdr3_aa: CASSLRAGGPSEQFF
v_call: TRBV19; clone_size: NA; d_call: NA; j_call: TRBJ2-7; cdr3_nt: TGTGCCAGTAGAACATCAGGACACGGGACCTACGAGCAGTACTTC; cdr3_aa: CASRTSGHGTYEQYF
v_call: TRBV6-2/TRBV6-3; clone_size: NA; d_call: TRBD2; j_call: TRBJ2-7; cdr3_nt: TGTGCCAGCAGTTCACGGACTAGCGGGAGATACTCCTACGAGCAGTACTTC; cdr3_aa: CASSSRTSGRYSYEQYF
v_call: TRBV4-1; clone_size: few; d_call: TRBD2; j_call: TRBJ2-4; cdr3_nt: TGCGCCAGCAGCCAAGTTTCGGGACTAGCGGGAAACATTCAGTACTTC; cdr3_aa: CASSQVSGLAGNIQYF
v_call: TRBV20-1; clone_size: few; d_call: TRBD2; j_call: TRBJ2-1; cdr3_nt: TGCTGTGCTAGCCCCAGGGCTAGCGGGGGGAACAATGAGCAGTTCTTC; cdr3_aa: CCASPRASGGNNEQFF
v_call: TRBV6-5; clone_size: NA; d_call: TRBD1; j_call: TRBJ2-2; cdr3_nt: TGTGCCAGCAGTTACGCCTCTACAGGGGCGAACACCGGGGAGCTGTTTTTT; cdr3_aa: CASSYASTGANTGELFF
v_call: TRBV19; clone_size: NA; d_call: NA; j_call: TRBJ1-5; cdr3_nt: TGTGCCAGTAGTACTGGAACAGCTAGCAATCAGCCCCAGCATTTT; cdr3_aa: CASSTGTASNQPQHF
v_call: TRBV4-3; clone_size: few; d_call: NA; j_call: TRBJ2-6; cdr3_nt: TGCGCCAGCAGCCAAGAAGGTTCCGGGACTGGGGCCAACGTCCTGACTTTC; cdr3_aa: CASSQEGSGTGANVLTF
v_call: TRBV2; clone_size: few; d_call: NA; j_call: TRBJ1-5; cdr3_nt: TGTGCCAGCAGGTTCAGCAATCAGCCCCAGCATTTT; cdr3_aa: CASRFSNQPQHF
v_call: TRBV12-3/TRBV12-4; clone_size: few; d_call: NA; j_call: TRBJ1-1; cdr3_nt: TGTGCCAGCAGTCCAGAGGTAGGGGCTTTCTTT; cdr3_aa: CASSPEVGAFF
v_call: TRBV9; clone_size: few; d_call: TRBD2; j_call: TRBJ2-7; cdr3_nt: TGTGCCAGCAGCCGCGGGACTAGCGTCCACGAGCAGTACTTC; cdr3_aa: CASSRGTSVHEQYF
v_call: TRBV9; clone_size: few; d_call: NA; j_call: TRBJ1-1; cdr3_nt: TGTGCCAGCAGCGTAGGAGACGGGGGCCGTAGTGAAGCTTTCTTT; cdr3_aa: CASSVGDGGRSEAFF
v_call: TRBV7-2; clone_size: few; d_call: TRBD2; j_call: TRBJ2-5; cdr3_nt: TGTGCCAGCAGCTACCCTAGCGGAGGTGGAGAGACCCAGTACTTC; cdr3_aa: CASSYPSGGGETQYF
v_call: TRBV20-1; clone_size: few; d_call: NA; j_call: TRBJ2-1; cdr3_nt: TGCAGTGCTACGCGTAGTAGGCTGTCCTACAATGAGCAGTTCTTC; cdr3_aa: CSATRSRLSYNEQFF
v_call: TRBV15; clone_size: many; d_call: NA; j_call: TRBJ2-3; cdr3_nt: TGTGCCACCAGCAGGGACCCCACAGATACGCAGTATTTT; cdr3_aa: CATSRDPTDTQYF
v_call: TRBV4-2; clone_size: few; d_call: NA; j_call: TRBJ2-2; cdr3_nt: TGTGCCAGCAGCCCTTACGAGGGGACCGGGGAGCTGTTTTTT; cdr3_aa: CASSPYEGTGELFF
v_call: TRBV28; clone_size: few; d_call: NA; j_call: TRBJ2-7; cdr3_nt: TGTGCCAGCTGGGCCGATTCCTACGAGCAGTACTTC; cdr3_aa: CASWADSYEQYF
v_call: TRBV4-1; clone_size: few; d_call: NA; j_call: TRBJ1-1; cdr3_nt: TGCGCCAGCAGCCACCCTAAGGCCACGCTGGGGAACACTGAAGCTTTCTTT; cdr3_aa: CASSHPKATLGNTEAFF
v_call: TRBV18; clone_size: NA; d_call: TRBD2; j_call: TRBJ2-7; cdr3_nt: TGTGCCAGCTCACCGATATCTAGCGGGACTACCTACGAGCAGTACTTC; cdr3_aa: CASSPISSGTTYEQYF
v_call: TRBV12-3/TRBV12-4; clone_size: few; d_call: NA; j_call: TRBJ1-1; cdr3_nt: TGTGCCAGCAGTGACCGCCCCATGAACACTGAAGCTTTCTTT; cdr3_aa: CASSDRPMNTEAFF
v_call: TRBV24-1; clone_size: NA; d_call: NA; j_call: TRBJ2-7; cdr3_nt: TGTGCCACCAGTCAAGAGGGGGTGGGGAGGAACGAGCAGTACTTC; cdr3_aa: CATSQEGVGRNEQYF
v_call: TRBV5-1; clone_size: NA; d_call: TRBD1; j_call: TRBJ2-7; cdr3_nt: TGCGCCAGCAGCTCCCACCTTGGGACAGGGGGCTACGAGCAGTACTTC; cdr3_aa: CASSSHLGTGGYEQYF
v_call: TRBV3-1; clone_size: few; d_call: NA; j_call: TRBJ1-1; cdr3_nt: TGTGCCAGCAGCCAGAGAAATGGGGGGGAGGCTTTCTTT; cdr3_aa: CASSQRNGGEAFF
v_call: TRBV29-1; clone_size: many; d_call: NA; j_call: TRBJ2-1; cdr3_nt: TGCAGCGTTGCTGGTGTGAATGAGCAGTTCTTC; cdr3_aa: CSVAGVNEQFF
v_call: TRBV2; clone_size: few; d_call: NA; j_call: TRBJ2-7; cdr3_nt: TGTGCCAGCAGTCCCCAGGTGTATCCCTACGAGCAGTACTTC; cdr3_aa: CASSPQVYPYEQYF
v_call: TRBV24-1; clone_size: few; d_call: TRBD2; j_call: TRBJ2-3; cdr3_nt: TGTGCCACCAGTGTCTCGAAGGCGGGGGGATTCACAGATACGCAGTATTTT; cdr3_aa: CATSVSKAGGFTDTQYF
v_call: TRBV2; clone_size: few; d_call: TRBD2; j_call: TRBJ2-1; cdr3_nt: TGTGCCAGCGACGCGACTAGCGGGGCGCACAATGAGCAGTTCTTC; cdr3_aa: CASDATSGAHNEQFF
v_call: TRBV6-2/TRBV6-3; clone_size: few; d_call: NA; j_call: TRBJ2-1; cdr3_nt: TGTGCCAGCAGTTACGTGTCCTACAATGAGCAGTTCTTC; cdr3_aa: CASSYVSYNEQFF
v_call: TRBV7-9; clone_size: NA; d_call: NA; j_call: TRBJ2-5; cdr3_nt: TGTGCCAGCAGCCGAGGGGTCGCGGGCCGCCAAGAGACCCAGTACTTC; cdr3_aa: CASSRGVAGRQETQYF
v_call: TRBV30; clone_size: few; d_call: NA; j_call: TRBJ2-7; cdr3_nt: TGTGCCTGGAGTTATAGTGGGGTAAACGAGCAGTACTTC; cdr3_aa: CAWSYSGVNEQYF
v_call: TRBV24-1; clone_size: few; d_call: NA; j_call: TRBJ2-2; cdr3_nt: TGTGCCACCAGTGACACCGGGGAGCTGTTTTTT; cdr3_aa: CATSDTGELFF
v_call: TRBV11-2; clone_size: many; d_call: TRBD2; j_call: TRBJ2-1; cdr3_nt: TGTGCCAGCGCGGGGACTAGCAGCTACAATGAGCAGTTCTTC; cdr3_aa: CASAGTSSYNEQFF
v_call: TRBV5-5; clone_size: NA; d_call: TRBD1; j_call: TRBJ2-7; cdr3_nt: TGTGCCAGCAGCTTGGAAGGGGGCGATGCCTACGAGCAGTACTTC; cdr3_aa: CASSLEGGDAYEQYF
v_call: TRBV20-1; clone_size: few; d_call: NA; j_call: TRBJ2-3; cdr3_nt: TGCAGTGCTGCATCGCCCGGGACTTCTACGCAGTATTTT; cdr3_aa: CSAASPGTSTQYF
v_call: TRBV3-1; clone_size: few; d_call: NA; j_call: TRBJ1-4; cdr3_nt: TGTGCCAGCACCACTTCAGACAGGTTAAATGAAAAACTGTTTTTT; cdr3_aa: CASTTSDRLNEKLFF
v_call: TRBV7-2; clone_size: NA; d_call: NA; j_call: TRBJ1-6; cdr3_nt: TGTGCCAGCAGCTGGGGGGGTGAGAATTCACCCCTCCACTTT; cdr3_aa: CASSWGGENSPLHF
v_call: TRBV7-9; clone_size: many; d_call: NA; j_call: TRBJ1-1; cdr3_nt: TGTGCCAGCAGCTCGGGTCAGCTTTATGCTGAAGCTTTCTTT; cdr3_aa: CASSSGQLYAEAFF
v_call: TRBV6-1; clone_size: NA; d_call: NA; j_call: TRBJ2-5; cdr3_nt: TGTGCCAGCAGGGTGATGGGTCTAGATACCCAAGAGACCCAGTACTTC; cdr3_aa: CASRVMGLDTQETQYF
v_call: TRBV23-1; clone_size: few; d_call: NA; j_call: TRBJ1-5; cdr3_nt: TGCGCCATTACTAGGGAGGACAGCAATCAGCCCCAGCATTTT; cdr3_aa: CAITREDSNQPQHF
v_call: TRBV5-6; clone_size: NA; d_call: TRBD2; j_call: TRBJ2-1; cdr3_nt: TGTGCCAGCAGCTTGGCTAGCGGGAGTATCTACAATGAGCAGTTCTTC; cdr3_aa: CASSLASGSIYNEQFF
v_call: TRBV7-2; clone_size: few; d_call: NA; j_call: TRBJ2-3; cdr3_nt: TGTGCCAGCAGCTTAGCGCGTATATGGCAGGCGGGACCTAGCACAGATACGCAGTATTTT; cdr3_aa: CASSLARIWQAGPSTDTQYF
v_call: TRBV11-2; clone_size: few; d_call: NA; j_call: TRBJ2-7; cdr3_nt: TGTGCCAGCAGCTTAGATGGGGGTGGTCTTCCCTACGAGCAGTACTTC; cdr3_aa: CASSLDGGGLPYEQYF
v_call: TRBV6-1; clone_size: few; d_call: NA; j_call: TRBJ2-7; cdr3_nt: TGTGCCAGCAATCGCAGACAGACCTACGAGCAGTACTTC; cdr3_aa: CASNRRQTYEQYF
v_call: TRBV4-2; clone_size: few; d_call: TRBD2; j_call: TRBJ2-1; cdr3_nt: TGTGCCAGCAGCCAATCGGGACTAGCGGGGTACAATGAGCAGTTCTTC; cdr3_aa: CASSQSGLAGYNEQFF
v_call: TRBV5-1; clone_size: NA; d_call: NA; j_call: TRBJ2-4; cdr3_nt: TGCGCCAGCAGCTTGGCCGGCCAGAAGTATGGAAACATTCAGTACTTC; cdr3_aa: CASSLAGQKYGNIQYF
v_call: TRBV10-3; clone_size: many; d_call: TRBD1; j_call: TRBJ2-2; cdr3_nt: TGTGCCATCAGTGAGTCGGGACAGGGGGCGACGGGCACCGGGGAGCTGTTTTTT; cdr3_aa: CAISESGQGATGTGELFF